This T cell receptor (beta chain) was profiled in a study of technical replicates of blood from a few donors. Assay: immunoSEQ multiplex PCR; the TCRdb copy retains only in-frame clones and omits some. The table has approximately 75,000 clones, approximately 97% seen once. Germline V lookup: CDR1 SEHNR, CDR2 FQNEAQ (reference sequence). The CDR3 sequence is 12 residues long. The V end was cut by 4 bases, the J end by 4 bases, with 5 bases between. This receptor was obtained from a human donor in good health. V is TRBV7-9 and J is TRBJ2-1; D is undetermined. Sequencing input: T cells isolated from PBMCs. The CDR3 here is CASSSGYNEQFF. The CDR3 DNA is TGTGCCAGCAGCTCGGGTTACAATGAGCAGTTCTTC.